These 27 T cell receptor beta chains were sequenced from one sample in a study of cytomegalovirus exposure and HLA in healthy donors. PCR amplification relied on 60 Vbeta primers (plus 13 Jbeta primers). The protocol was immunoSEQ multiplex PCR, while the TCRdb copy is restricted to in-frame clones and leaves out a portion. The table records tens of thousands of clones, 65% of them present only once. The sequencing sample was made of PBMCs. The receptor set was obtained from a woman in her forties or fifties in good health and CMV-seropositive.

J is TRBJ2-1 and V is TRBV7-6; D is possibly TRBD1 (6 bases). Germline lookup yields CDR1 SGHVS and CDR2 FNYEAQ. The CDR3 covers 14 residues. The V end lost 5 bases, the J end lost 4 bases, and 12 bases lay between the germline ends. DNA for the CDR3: TGTGCCAGCAGCCCAAAAACAGGGTACAATGAGCAGTTCTTC. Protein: CASSPKTGYNEQFF. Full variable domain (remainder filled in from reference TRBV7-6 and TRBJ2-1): GAGVSQSPRYKVTKRGQDVALRCDPISGHVSLYWYRQALGQGPEFLTYFNYEAQQDKSGLPNDRFSAERPEGSISTLTIQRTEQRDSAMYRCASSPKTGYNEQFFGPGTRLTVL.

CDR3 coding DNA: TGTGCCAGCAGTGATCAGGGGATGGGGTACGAGCAGTACTTC. It codes for CASSDQGMGYEQYF. The V call is TRBV2, the J call TRBJ2-7, with TRBD1 as a possible D gene (6 bases). Trimming removed 3 bases at V and 4 bases at J, with 13 bases between. The CDR3 contains 14 residues. Germline V lookup: CDR1 SNHLY, CDR2 FYNNEI.

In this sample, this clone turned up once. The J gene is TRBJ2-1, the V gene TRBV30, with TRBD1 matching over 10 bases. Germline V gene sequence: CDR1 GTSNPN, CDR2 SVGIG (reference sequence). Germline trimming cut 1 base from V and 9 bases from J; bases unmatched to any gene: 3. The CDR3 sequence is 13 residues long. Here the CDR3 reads CAWSADRGVEQFF. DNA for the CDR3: TGTGCCTGGAGTGCGGACAGGGGGGTTGAGCAGTTCTTC.

For the CDR3, the DNA is TGTGCCAGCAGTGACTGGGGGTCCGGGACAGGGGAGGAAAAACTGTTTTTT. This encodes CASSDWGSGTGEEKLFF. This chain joins TRBV6-1 and TRBJ1-4; 10 bases line up with TRBD1. There are 17 residues in the CDR3. Unmatched junction bases numbered 12, after V lost 3 bases and J lost 8 bases. Germline V gene sequence: CDR1 MNHNS, CDR2 SASEGT.

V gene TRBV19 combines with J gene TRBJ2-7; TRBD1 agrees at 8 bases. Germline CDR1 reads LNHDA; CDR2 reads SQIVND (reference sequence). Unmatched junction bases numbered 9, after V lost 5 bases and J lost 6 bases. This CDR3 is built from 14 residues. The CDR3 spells CASSPRDRIGEQYF. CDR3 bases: TGTGCCAGTAGTCCCAGGGACAGGATAGGCGAGCAGTACTTC.

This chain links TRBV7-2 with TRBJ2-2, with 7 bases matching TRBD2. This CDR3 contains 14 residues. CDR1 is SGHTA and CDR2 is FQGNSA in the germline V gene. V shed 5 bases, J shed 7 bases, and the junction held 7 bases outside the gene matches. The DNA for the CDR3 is TGTGCCAGCAGCCCTCAGCGGGGCCGCGGGGAGCTGTTTTTT. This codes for CASSPQRGRGELFF.

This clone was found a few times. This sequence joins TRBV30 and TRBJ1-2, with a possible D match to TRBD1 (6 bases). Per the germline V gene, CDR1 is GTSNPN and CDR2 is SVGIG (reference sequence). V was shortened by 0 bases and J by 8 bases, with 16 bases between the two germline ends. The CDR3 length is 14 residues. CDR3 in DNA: TGTGCCTGGAGTGTAAACACAGGGCCATACGGCTACACCTTC. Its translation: CAWSVNTGPYGYTF.

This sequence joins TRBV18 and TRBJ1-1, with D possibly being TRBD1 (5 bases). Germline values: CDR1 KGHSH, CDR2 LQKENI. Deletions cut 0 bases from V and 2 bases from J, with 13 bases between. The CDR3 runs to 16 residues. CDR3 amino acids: CASSPPIGRGNTEAFF. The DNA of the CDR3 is TGTGCCAGCTCACCACCTATCGGGAGGGGAAACACTGAAGCTTTCTTT. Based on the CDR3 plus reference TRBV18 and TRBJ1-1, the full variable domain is NAGVMQNPRHLVRRRGQEARLRCSPMKGHSHVYWYRQLPEEGLKFMVYLQKENIIDESGMPKERFSAEFPKEGPSILRIQQVVRGDSAAYFCASSPPIGRGNTEAFFGQGTRLTVV.

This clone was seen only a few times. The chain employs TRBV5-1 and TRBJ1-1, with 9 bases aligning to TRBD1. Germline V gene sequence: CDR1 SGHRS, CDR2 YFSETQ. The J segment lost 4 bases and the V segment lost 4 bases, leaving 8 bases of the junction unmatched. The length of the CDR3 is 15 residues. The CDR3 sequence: CASSQIQGAGTEAFF. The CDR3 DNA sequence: TGCGCCAGCAGCCAAATACAGGGGGCTGGCACTGAAGCTTTCTTT. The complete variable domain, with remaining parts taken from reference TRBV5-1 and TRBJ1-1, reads KAGVTQTPRYLIKTRGQQVTLSCSPISGHRSVSWYQQTPGQGLQFLFEYFSETQRNKGNFPGRFSGRQFSNSRSEMNVSTLELGDSALYLCASSQIQGAGTEAFFGQGTRLTVV.

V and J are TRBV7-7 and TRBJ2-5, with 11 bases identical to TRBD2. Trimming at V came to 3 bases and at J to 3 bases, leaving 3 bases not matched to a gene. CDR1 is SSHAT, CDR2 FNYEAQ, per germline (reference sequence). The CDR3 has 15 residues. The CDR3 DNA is TGTGCCAGCAGCTTGGGGGGACTAGCGGAAGAGACCCAGTACTTC. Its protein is CASSLGGLAEETQYF. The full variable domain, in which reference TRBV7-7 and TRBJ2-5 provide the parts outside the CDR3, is GAGVSQSPRYKVTKRGQDVTLRCDPISSHATLYWYQQALGQGPEFLTYFNYEAQPDKSGLPSDRFSAERPEGSISTLTIQRTEQRDSAMYRCASSLGGLAEETQYFGPGTRLLVL.

CDR3 coding DNA: TGCGCCAGCAGCCCGGGACAGGGAACTTCAACTAATGAAAAACTGTTTTTT. Translation: CASSPGQGTSTNEKLFF. This sequence joins TRBV5-1 and TRBJ1-4; 9 bases match TRBD1. Germline V gene lookup returns CDR1 SGHRS and CDR2 YFSETQ. Unmatched junction bases numbered 7, after V lost 4 bases and J lost 0 bases. This CDR3 has 17 residues.

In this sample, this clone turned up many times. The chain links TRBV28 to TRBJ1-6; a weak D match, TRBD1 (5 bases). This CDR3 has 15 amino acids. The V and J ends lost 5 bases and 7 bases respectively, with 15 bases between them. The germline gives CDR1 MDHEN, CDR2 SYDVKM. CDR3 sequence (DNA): TGTGCCAGCAGTCTTTATGGGGGGACGAATTCACCCCTCCACTTT. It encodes CASSLYGGTNSPLHF.

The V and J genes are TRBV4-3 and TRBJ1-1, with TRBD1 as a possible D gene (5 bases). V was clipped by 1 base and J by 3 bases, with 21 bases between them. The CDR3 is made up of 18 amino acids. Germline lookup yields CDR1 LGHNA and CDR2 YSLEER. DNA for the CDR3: TGCGCCAGCAGCCAAGCGTTCAGAACGGAGGGGTTGGACACTGAAGCTTTCTTT. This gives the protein CASSQAFRTEGLDTEAFF.

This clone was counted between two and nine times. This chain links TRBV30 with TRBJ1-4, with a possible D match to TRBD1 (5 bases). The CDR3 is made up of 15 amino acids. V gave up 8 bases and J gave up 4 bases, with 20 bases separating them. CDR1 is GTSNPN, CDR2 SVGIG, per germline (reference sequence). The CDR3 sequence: CAVSWTSGYNEKLFF. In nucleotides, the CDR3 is TGTGCCGTTTCCTGGACCTCAGGGTATAATGAAAAACTGTTTTTT.

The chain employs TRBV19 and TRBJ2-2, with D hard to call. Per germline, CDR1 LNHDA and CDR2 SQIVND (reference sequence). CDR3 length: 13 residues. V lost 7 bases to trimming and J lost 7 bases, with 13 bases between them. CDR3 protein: CASTKNRGGELFF. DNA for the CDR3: TGTGCCAGTACCAAAAACCGAGGCGGGGAGCTGTTTTTT. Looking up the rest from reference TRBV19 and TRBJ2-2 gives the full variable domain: DGGITQSPKYLFRKEGQNVTLSCEQNLNHDAMYWYRQDPGQGLRLIYYSQIVNDFQKGDIAEGYSVSREKKESFPLTVTSAQKNPTAFYLCASTKNRGGELFFGEGSRLTVL.

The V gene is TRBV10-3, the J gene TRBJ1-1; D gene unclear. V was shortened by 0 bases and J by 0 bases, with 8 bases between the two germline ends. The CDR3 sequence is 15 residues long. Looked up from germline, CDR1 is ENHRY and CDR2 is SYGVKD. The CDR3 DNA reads TGTGCCATCAGTGAGTCTTACAGCTTGAACACTGAAGCTTTCTTT. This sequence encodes CAISESYSLNTEAFF.

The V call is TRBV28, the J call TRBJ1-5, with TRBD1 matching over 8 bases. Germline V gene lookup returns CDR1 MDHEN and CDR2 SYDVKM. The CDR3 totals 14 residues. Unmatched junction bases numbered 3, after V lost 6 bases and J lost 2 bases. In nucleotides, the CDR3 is TGTGCCAGCAGGCTGACAGGGGGCAATCAGCCCCAGCATTTT. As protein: CASRLTGGNQPQHF.

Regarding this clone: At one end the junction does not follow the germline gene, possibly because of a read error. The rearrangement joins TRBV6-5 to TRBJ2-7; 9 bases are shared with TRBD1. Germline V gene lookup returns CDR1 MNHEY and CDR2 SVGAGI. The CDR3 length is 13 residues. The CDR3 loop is CASGYRGRYEQYF. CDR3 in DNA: TGTGCCAGCGGTTACAGGGGGCGTTACGAGCAGTACTTC.

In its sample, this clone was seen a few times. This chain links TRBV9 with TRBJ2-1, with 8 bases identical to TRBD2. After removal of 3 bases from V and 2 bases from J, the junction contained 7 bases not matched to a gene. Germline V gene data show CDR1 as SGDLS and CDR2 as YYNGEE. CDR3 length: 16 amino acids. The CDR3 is CASSGGNSGAYNEQFF. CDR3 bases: TGTGCCAGCAGCGGCGGGAATAGCGGGGCCTACAATGAGCAGTTCTTC.

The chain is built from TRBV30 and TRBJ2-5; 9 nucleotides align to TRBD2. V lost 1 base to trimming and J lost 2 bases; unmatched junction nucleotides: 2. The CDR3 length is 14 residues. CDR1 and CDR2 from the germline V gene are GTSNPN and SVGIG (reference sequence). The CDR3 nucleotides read TGTGCCTGGAGTGAGCGGGGGGTACAAGAGACCCAGTACTTC. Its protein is CAWSERGVQETQYF.

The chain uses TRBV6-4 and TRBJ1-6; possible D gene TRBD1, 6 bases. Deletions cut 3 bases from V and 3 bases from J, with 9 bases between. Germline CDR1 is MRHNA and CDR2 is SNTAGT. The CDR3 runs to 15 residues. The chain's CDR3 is CASSEATGYNSPLHF. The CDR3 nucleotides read TGTGCCAGCAGTGAGGCGACAGGCTATAATTCACCCCTCCACTTT.

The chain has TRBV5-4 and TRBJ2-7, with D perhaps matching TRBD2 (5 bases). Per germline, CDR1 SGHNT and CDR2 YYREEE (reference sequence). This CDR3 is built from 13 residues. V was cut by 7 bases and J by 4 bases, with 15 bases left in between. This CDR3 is CASSGSPGYEQYF. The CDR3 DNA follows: TGTGCCAGCTCGGGAAGCCCCGGGTACGAGCAGTACTTC.

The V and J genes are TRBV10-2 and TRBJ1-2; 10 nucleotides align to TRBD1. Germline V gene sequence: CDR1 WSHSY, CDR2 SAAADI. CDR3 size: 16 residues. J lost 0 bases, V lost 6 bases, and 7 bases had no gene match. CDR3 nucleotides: TGCGCCAGCAGAGCCGGGACAGGGGAACCTAACTATGGCTACACCTTC. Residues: CASRAGTGEPNYGYTF.

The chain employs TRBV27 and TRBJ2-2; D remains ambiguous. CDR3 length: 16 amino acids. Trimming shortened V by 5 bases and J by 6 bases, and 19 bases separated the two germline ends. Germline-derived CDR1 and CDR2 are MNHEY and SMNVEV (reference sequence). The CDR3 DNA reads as TGTGCCAGCAGTCCCTTTTCTAGAGAGATTGCCGGGGAGCTGTTTTTT. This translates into CASSPFSREIAGELFF.

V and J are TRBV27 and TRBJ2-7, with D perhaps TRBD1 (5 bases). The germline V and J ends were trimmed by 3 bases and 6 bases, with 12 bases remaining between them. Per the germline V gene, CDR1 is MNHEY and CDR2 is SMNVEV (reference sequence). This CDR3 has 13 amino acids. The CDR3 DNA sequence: TGTGCCAGCAGTTTGTCTAATGGGGCCGAGCAGTACTTC. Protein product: CASSLSNGAEQYF.

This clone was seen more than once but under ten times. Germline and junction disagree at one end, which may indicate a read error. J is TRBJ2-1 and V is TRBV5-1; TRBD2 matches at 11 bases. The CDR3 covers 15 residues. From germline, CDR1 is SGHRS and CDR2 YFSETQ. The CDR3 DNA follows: TGCGCCAGCAGTTTGGGACTAGCGGCGGGGAATGAGCAGTTCTTC. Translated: CASSLGLAAGNEQFF.

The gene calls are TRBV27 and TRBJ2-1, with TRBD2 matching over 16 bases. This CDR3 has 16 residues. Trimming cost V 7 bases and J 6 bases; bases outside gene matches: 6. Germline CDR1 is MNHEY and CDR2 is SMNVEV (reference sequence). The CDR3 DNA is TGTGCCAGCACCCCCGGGACTAGCGGGGGGGCCAATGAGCAGTTCTTC. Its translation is CASTPGTSGGANEQFF.